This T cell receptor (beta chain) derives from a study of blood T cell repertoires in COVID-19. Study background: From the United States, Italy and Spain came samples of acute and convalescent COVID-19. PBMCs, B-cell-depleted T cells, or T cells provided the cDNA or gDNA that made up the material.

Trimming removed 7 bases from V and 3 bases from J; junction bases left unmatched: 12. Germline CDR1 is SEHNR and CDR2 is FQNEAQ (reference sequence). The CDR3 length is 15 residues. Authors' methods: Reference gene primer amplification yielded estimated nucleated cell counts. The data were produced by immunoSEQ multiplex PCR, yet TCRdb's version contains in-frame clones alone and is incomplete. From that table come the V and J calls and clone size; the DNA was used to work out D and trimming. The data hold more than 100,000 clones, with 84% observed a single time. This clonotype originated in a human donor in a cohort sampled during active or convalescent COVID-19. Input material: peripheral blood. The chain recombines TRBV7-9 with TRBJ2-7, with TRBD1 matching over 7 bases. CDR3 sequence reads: CASKSGQPGHYEQYF. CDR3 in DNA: TGTGCCAGCAAGTCGGGACAGCCGGGCCACTACGAGCAGTACTTC.